A selection of T cell receptor beta chains follows, all from one sample in a study of blood T cell repertoires in COVID-19. Profiled with immunoSEQ multiplex PCR; TCRdb holds only in-frame clones, not every one. The sample records about 100,000 clones, around 84% being singletons. Sequenced material: peripheral blood. The receptors stem from a human donor in a cohort sampled during active COVID-19. CDR3s include the opening cysteine and the closing phenylalanine or tryptophan. A D gene is named only where the DNA matches it firmly. Only part of the rows carry a size: once, few, many, or a class if the clone is expanded.

j_gene,d_gene,v_gene,abundance,CDR3nt,CDR3aa
TRBJ2-5,TRBD2,TRBV5-4,few,TGTGCCAGCAGCTTAGTAATAGCGGGCCAAGAGACCCAGTACTTC,CASSLVIAGQETQYF
TRBJ1-1,-,TRBV5-1,once,TGCGCCAGCAGCGACTGGGCGGGGGTGAACACTGAAGCTTTCTTT,CASSDWAGVNTEAFF
TRBJ2-1,-,TRBV4-2,-,TGTGCCAGCAGCCGTGGGGCATCCACTGGAAGCGATGAGCAGTTCTTC,CASSRGASTGSDEQFF
TRBJ2-5,TRBD1,TRBV19,-,TGTGCCAGTAGTACCGGGACAGGGGGCGGCTCATATGACCAAGAGACCCAGTACTTC,CASSTGTGGGSYDQETQYF
TRBJ2-7,TRBD2,TRBV7-6,-,TGTGCCAGCAGCTTTGGGACTAGCGGGGCGTACTACGAGCAGTACTTC,CASSFGTSGAYYEQYF
TRBJ1-2,TRBD1,TRBV5-1,-,TGCGCCAGCAGCGGGACAGGGAGAGTTTATGGCTACACCTTC,CASSGTGRVYGYTF
TRBJ2-5,TRBD2,TRBV2,-,TGTGCCAGCGGAGCTAGCGGGGTTCAAGAGACCCAGTACTTC,CASGASGVQETQYF
TRBJ1-2,TRBD1,TRBV11-2,-,TGTGCCTCCCCTGACAGGGATGGCGATGGCTACACCTTC,CASPDRDGDGYTF
TRBJ1-1,-,TRBV5-4,-,TGTGCCAGCAGCTTGGTGGGCAGTGGAACTGAAGCTTTCTTT,CASSLVGSGTEAFF
TRBJ2-7,-,TRBV6-2/TRBV6-3,-,TGTGCCAGCAGTTACCAAAGCGGGTCTTACGAGCAGTACTTC,CASSYQSGSYEQYF
TRBJ2-7,TRBD1,TRBV6-5,-,TGTGCCAGCAGTTACGACAGGGCTACCCACGAGCAGTACTTC,CASSYDRATHEQYF
TRBJ1-2,-,TRBV6-2/TRBV6-3,-,TGTGCCAGCAGTCCGGTTGGTTCTAACTATGGCTACACCTTC,CASSPVGSNYGYTF
TRBJ1-1,-,TRBV19,-,TGTGCCAGTAGTAGGAAAGGGGTCACTGAAGCTTTCTTT,CASSRKGVTEAFF
TRBJ2-7,-,TRBV9,-,TGTGCCAGCAGCCCCCCGGGGACTGTGCGCGAGCAGTACTTC,CASSPPGTVREQYF
TRBJ1-5,-,TRBV6-5,once,TGTGCCAGCAGTTACGGGGGAGGGAGCAATCAGCCCCAGCATTTT,CASSYGGGSNQPQHF
TRBJ1-1,-,TRBV18,once,TGTGCCAGCTCCCCTGGAGCCCCGAACACTGAAGCTTTCTTT,CASSPGAPNTEAFF
TRBJ1-1,TRBD1,TRBV9,-,TGTGCCAGCAGCGCCGCCCAGGGGGCTAGGAAAACTGAAGCTTTCTTT,CASSAAQGARKTEAFF
TRBJ2-1,-,TRBV27,-,TGTGCCAGCAGTTTAATCGGACAGTTCAACAATGAGCAGTTCTTC,CASSLIGQFNNEQFF
TRBJ1-6,TRBD1,TRBV4-3,-,TGCGCCAGCAGCCAAGAAGTGACAGGGGGCAATTTCGGTGTTTCACCCCTCCACTTT,CASSQEVTGGNFGVSPLHF
TRBJ2-5,-,TRBV5-3,-,TGTGCCAGAAGACTCTCAGGCCTCCAGGGGACCCAGTACTTC,CARRLSGLQGTQYF
TRBJ1-3,-,TRBV6-5,once,TGTGCCAGTTCACAGGGTTTTTTTGGAAACACCATATATTTT,CASSQGFFGNTIYF
TRBJ2-1,TRBD2,TRBV6-2/TRBV6-3,-,TGTGCCAGCAGTTTATGGGTTGGACTAGCGGTTAGTAATGAGCAGTTCTTC,CASSLWVGLAVSNEQFF
TRBJ1-3,TRBD1,TRBV7-9,-,TGTGCCAGCACTCCCAGGGGGTTCAGGAGCAGAAACACCATATATTTT,CASTPRGFRSRNTIYF
TRBJ2-7,-,TRBV6-5,-,TGTGCCAGCAGGGAGGGGGCGTCTGGCGAGCAGTACTTC,CASREGASGEQYF
TRBJ2-2,-,TRBV5-1,-,TGCGCCAGTAACAGGGAAAGTGCGACCGGGGAGCTGTTTTTT,CASNRESATGELFF
TRBJ1-6,TRBD1,TRBV4-2,-,TGTGCCAGCAGCCGGGACAGGGCGGATTCACCCCTCCACTTT,CASSRDRADSPLHF
TRBJ2-2,-,TRBV7-2,-,TGTGCCAGCAGCGTGGGACTCAGGTCCGGGGAGCTGTTTTTT,CASSVGLRSGELFF
TRBJ2-2,TRBD2,TRBV7-8,few,TGTGCCAGCAGCGCGTCTTCTAGCGGGGGGGCGAGCGGGGAGCTGTTTTTT,CASSASSSGGASGELFF
TRBJ1-1,TRBD1,TRBV7-2,once,TGTGCCAGCAGCCCCCAACCCGCGGGGACAGTGAACACTGAAGCTTTCTTT,CASSPQPAGTVNTEAFF
TRBJ1-2,-,TRBV5-1,medium-sized,TGCGCCAGCAGCTTGGCCGACATGGGCTATGGCTACACCTTC,CASSLADMGYGYTF
TRBJ1-1,-,TRBV5-4,-,TGTGCCAGCAGCGGGGGACCGGGGGTGGGGACTGAAGCTTTCTTT,CASSGGPGVGTEAFF